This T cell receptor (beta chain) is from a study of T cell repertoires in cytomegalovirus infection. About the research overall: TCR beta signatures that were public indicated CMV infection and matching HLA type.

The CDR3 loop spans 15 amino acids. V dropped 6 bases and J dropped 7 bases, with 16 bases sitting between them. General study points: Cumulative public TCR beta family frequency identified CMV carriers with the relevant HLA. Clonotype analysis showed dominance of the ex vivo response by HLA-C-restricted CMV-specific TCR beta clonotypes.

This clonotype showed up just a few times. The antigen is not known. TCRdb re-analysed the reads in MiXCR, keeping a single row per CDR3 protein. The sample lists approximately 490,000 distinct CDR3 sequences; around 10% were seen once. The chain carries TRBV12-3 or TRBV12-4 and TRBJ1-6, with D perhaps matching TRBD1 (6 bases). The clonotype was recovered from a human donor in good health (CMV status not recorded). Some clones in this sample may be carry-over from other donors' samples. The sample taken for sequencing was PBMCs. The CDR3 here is CASRIGTINNSPLHF. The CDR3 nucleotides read TGTGCCAGCAGGATCGGGACAATTAACAATTCACCCCTCCACTTT.